One sample yielded the 24 T cell receptor beta chains listed below, sequenced in a study of cytomegalovirus exposure and HLA in healthy donors. PCR amplification relied on 60 Vbeta primers (plus 13 Jbeta primers). The protocol was immunoSEQ multiplex PCR, while the TCRdb copy is restricted to in-frame clones and leaves out a portion. The table lists some 110,000 clones, around 60% of them singletons. The sample taken for sequencing was PBMCs. All receptors come from a woman aged 40 to 50 in good health and CMV-seropositive.

This clone was seen a handful of times. This rearrangement joins TRBV4-2 to TRBJ2-1, with 13 bases matching TRBD2. The CDR3 has 20 amino acids. The germline CDR1 and CDR2 sequences are LGHNA and YNFKEQ. V lost 1 base and J lost 5; bases outside the gene matches: 14. CDR3 nucleotide sequence: TGTGCCAGCAGCCAAGTAGGGACTAGCGGGACCCCGGGAAGGGACAATGAGCAGTTCTTC. This encodes CASSQVGTSGTPGRDNEQFF.

V usage is TRBV7-3 and J usage is TRBJ2-1; a weak D match, TRBD1 (5 bases). There are 14 residues in the CDR3. The V gene lost 5 bases and the J gene lost 8 bases, with 16 bases spanning the gap. Germline V lookup: CDR1 SGHTA, CDR2 FQGTGA. CDR3 nucleotide sequence: TGTGCCAGCAGCCAGACTCCAGGGTTTTATGAGCAGTTCTTC. This gives the protein CASSQTPGFYEQFF.

This chain joins TRBV7-8 and TRBJ1-2, with TRBD1 as a possible D gene (6 bases). This CDR3 is 14 amino acids long. V lost 1 base and J 7 bases, leaving 13 bases between the germline ends. Germline V gene lookup returns CDR1 SGHVS and CDR2 FQNEAQ. The CDR3 spells CASSLDRTAGGYTF. The CDR3 region has the DNA TGTGCCAGCAGCTTAGACCGGACAGCCGGTGGCTACACCTTC.

The chain joins TRBV6-7 to TRBJ2-4; 10 positions match TRBD2. TRBV6-7 is noted as an ORF with a role that remains uncertain. CDR3 length: 13 residues. J lost 6 bases, V lost 7 bases, and 3 bases had no gene match. The CDR3 DNA is TGTGCCAGCAAGATAGCGGGAGGAAACATTCAGTACTTC. It specifies CASKIAGGNIQYF.

The chain combines TRBV5-1 with TRBJ1-1; 7 nucleotides agree with TRBD1. After removal of 4 bases from V and 3 bases from J, the junction contained 9 bases not matched to a gene. Germline V gene sequence: CDR1 SGHRS, CDR2 YFSETQ. The CDR3 loop spans 15 amino acids. CDR3 sequence: CASSVYRGGDTEAFF. CDR3 nucleotide sequence: TGCGCCAGCAGCGTCTACAGGGGTGGGGACACTGAAGCTTTCTTT.

This chain joins TRBV15 and TRBJ2-1, with TRBD2 matching 14 bases. CDR1 is LNHNV, CDR2 YYDKDF, per germline (reference sequence). The CDR3 is 17 residues long. Trimming cost V 7 bases and J 8 bases; bases outside gene matches: 13. The CDR3 DNA reads as TGTGCCACCAAAACCTCGGGACTAGCGGGAGCGAGCGATGAGCAGTTCTTC. It translates to CATKTSGLAGASDEQFF.

The genes are TRBV2 and TRBJ2-3; no clear D. Germline V gene data show CDR1 as SNHLY and CDR2 as FYNNEI. Trimming took 7 bases from V and 0 from J, leaving 11 bases between them. This CDR3 comprises 14 residues. The CDR3 is CASTAFSSTDTQYF. In nucleotides, the CDR3 is TGTGCCAGCACAGCGTTTTCTAGCACAGATACGCAGTATTTT.

The chain joins TRBV5-4 to TRBJ2-5, with D perhaps matching TRBD2 (6 bases). V gave up 3 bases and J gave up 11 bases, with 17 bases separating them. Germline V gene sequence: CDR1 SGHNT, CDR2 YYREEE (reference sequence). CDR3 length: 13 amino acids. The CDR3 DNA follows: TGTGCCAGCAGCTCAGCGGGTGTAGAGGAGCAGTACTTC. It specifies CASSSAGVEEQYF.

This chain uses TRBV4-2 with TRBJ2-3; TRBD2 agrees at 8 bases. The CDR3 has 22 amino acids. J gave up 0 bases and V 0 bases, and 20 bases lay outside the gene matches. Germline lookup yields CDR1 LGHNA and CDR2 YNFKEQ. CDR3 bases: TGTGCCAGCAGCCAAGATTGGCTCTTGGGTGGCCAGCGGGGGACTAGCACAGATACGCAGTATTTT. Residues: CASSQDWLLGGQRGTSTDTQYF.

There are a few counts of this clone. This chain uses TRBV7-9 with TRBJ2-7, with D maybe TRBD1 (6 bases). The CDR3 consists of 14 residues. Germline lookup yields CDR1 SEHNR and CDR2 FQNEAQ (reference sequence). The ends were cut back, 1 base at V and 4 bases at J, with 11 bases in the middle. The CDR3 loop is CASSLEDRPYEQYF. In nucleotides, the CDR3 is TGTGCCAGCAGCTTAGAAGACAGGCCATACGAGCAGTACTTC.

This clone has only one observation. V gene TRBV11-2 combines with J gene TRBJ2-7; 9 nucleotides align to TRBD1. Germline trimming cut 3 bases from V and 4 bases from J; bases unmatched to any gene: 4. Germline CDR1 is SGHAT and CDR2 is FQNNGV. CDR3 size: 14 residues. Here the CDR3 DNA reads TGTGCCAGCAGCTTTAGACAGGGGGGGTACGAGCAGTACTTC. Translation: CASSFRQGGYEQYF. Looking up the rest from reference TRBV11-2 and TRBJ2-7 gives the full variable domain: EAGVAQSPRYKIIEKRQSVAFWCNPISGHATLYWYQQILGQGPKLLIQFQNNGVVDDSQLPKDRFSAERLKGVDSTLKIQPAKLEDSAVYLCASSFRQGGYEQYFGPGTRLTVT.

This chain links TRBV2 with TRBJ1-4; 7 bases fit TRBD1. V shed 5 bases and J 7 bases; nucleotides not matched to a gene: 7. In germline, CDR1 is SNHLY, CDR2 FYNNEI. The CDR3 covers 14 residues. The CDR3 DNA reads as TGTGCCAGCAGTCGACAGGGTACGCGTGAAAAACTGTTTTTT. Residues: CASSRQGTREKLFF.

The chain links TRBV19 to TRBJ1-5; 9 nucleotides align to TRBD1. Germline V gene data show CDR1 as LNHDA and CDR2 as SQIVND (reference sequence). V shed 4 bases, J shed 4 bases, and the junction held 5 bases outside the gene matches. CDR3 length: 15 amino acids. CDR3 bases: TGTGCCAGTAGTACGAACGGACAGGGGAATCAGCCCCAGCATTTT. It codes for CASSTNGQGNQPQHF.

The chain uses TRBV19 and TRBJ2-5; D uncertain. CDR3 length: 13 amino acids. Germline-derived CDR1 and CDR2 are LNHDA and SQIVND (reference sequence). V lost 3 bases and J 6 bases, leaving 11 bases between the germline ends. The CDR3 coding sequence is TGTGCCAGTAGTATCCCCAAGCTAAAGACCCAGTACTTC. Encoded protein: CASSIPKLKTQYF.

The chain is built from TRBV9 and TRBJ2-4, with 14 bases identical to TRBD2. The CDR3 is made up of 19 amino acids. V lost 4 bases to trimming and J lost 9 bases; unmatched junction nucleotides: 18. CDR1 and CDR2 (germline): SGDLS, YYNGEE. The CDR3 nucleotides read TGTGCCAGCAGCATAGGACTAGCGGGAGGTCGGGGGGCGGGGGGCATTCAGTACTTC. Protein sequence: CASSIGLAGGRGAGGIQYF. The whole variable domain, filled in from reference TRBV9 and TRBJ2-4, reads DSGVTQTPKHLITATGQRVTLRCSPRSGDLSVYWYQQSLDQGLQFLIQYYNGEERAKGNILERFSAQQFPDLHSELNLSSLELGDSALYFCASSIGLAGGRGAGGIQYFGAGTRLSVL.

V and J are TRBV7-9 and TRBJ1-2; TRBD1 agrees at 7 bases. Germline V CDR1 and CDR2: SEHNR, FQNEAQ (reference sequence). CDR3 length equals 14 residues. V trimming: 3 bases; J trimming: 7 bases; junction bases outside the gene matches: 8. CDR3 loop: CASSFLPGGSGYTF. CDR3 coding DNA: TGTGCCAGCAGCTTTCTTCCAGGGGGAAGTGGCTACACCTTC.

The chain uses TRBV19 and TRBJ1-5; a possible D gene is TRBD1 (5 bases). V lost 5 bases and J 5 bases, leaving 16 bases between the germline ends. The CDR3 is 15 amino acids. CDR1 and CDR2 from the germline V gene are LNHDA and SQIVND (reference sequence). The CDR3 DNA is TGTGCCAGTAGTCCCTCGCGGGACTCAGATCAGCCCCAGCATTTT. It translates to CASSPSRDSDQPQHF. The entire variable domain, with the rest obtained from reference TRBV19 and TRBJ1-5, is as follows: DGGITQSPKYLFRKEGQNVTLSCEQNLNHDAMYWYRQDPGQGLRLIYYSQIVNDFQKGDIAEGYSVSREKKESFPLTVTSAQKNPTAFYLCASSPSRDSDQPQHFGDGTRLSIL.

This sequence joins TRBV6-6 and TRBJ1-3; a possible D gene is TRBD1 (5 bases). This CDR3 is built from 14 residues. Germline V lookup: CDR1 MNHNY, CDR2 SVGAGI (reference sequence). Trimming pared 7 bases from V and 6 bases from J, leaving 16 bases between. CDR3 bases: TGTGCCAGCACGCCGGGAGGGGTTTTAAACACCATATATTTT. Translation gives CASTPGGVLNTIYF.

About this clone itself: A single base separates this from a much larger clone, so it may be a read error. J is TRBJ2-2 and V is TRBV2; 8 bases agree with TRBD1. Germline-derived CDR1 and CDR2 are SNHLY and FYNNEI. The CDR3 covers 14 residues. The CDR3 sequence: CASDRGANTGELLF. The CDR3 DNA sequence: TGTGCCAGCGACAGGGGTGCGAACACCGGGGAGCTGCTTTTT.

This sequence joins TRBV19 and TRBJ1-1; D not certain. Germline CDR1 LNHDA, CDR2 SQIVND (reference sequence). Trimming removed 5 bases from V and 5 bases from J, with 15 bases in between. This CDR3 has 14 residues. The CDR3 reads CASSPRASGTEAFF. The CDR3 DNA is TGTGCCAGTAGTCCCCGGGCCTCGGGGACTGAAGCTTTCTTT.

This clone was seen a handful of times. V gene TRBV18 combines with J gene TRBJ1-1; no definite D call. Germline assignment: CDR1 KGHSH and CDR2 LQKENI. With 1 base removed from V and 6 bases from J, the gap between germline ends came to 21 bases. CDR3 length: 17 amino acids. The CDR3 nucleotides are TGTGCCAGCTCACCACTCGGAGGGAATGCCTTTGTCTCTGAAGCTTTCTTT. Translated: CASSPLGGNAFVSEAFF.

V usage is TRBV28 and J usage is TRBJ2-5; no clear D. The length of the CDR3 is 13 residues. Germline CDR1 reads MDHEN; CDR2 reads SYDVKM. The ends were cut back, 5 bases at V and 5 bases at J, with 12 bases in the middle. The CDR3 DNA reads as TGTGCCAGCAGTACCCCCAATGAGGAGACCCAGTACTTC. Protein: CASSTPNEETQYF. The full variable domain, rest sourced from reference TRBV28 and TRBJ2-5, is DVKVTQSSRYLVKRTGEKVFLECVQDMDHENMFWYRQDPGLGLRLIYFSYDVKMKEKGDIPEGYSVSREKKERFSLILESASTNQTSMYLCASSTPNEETQYFGPGTRLLVL.

This rearrangement joins TRBV5-8 to TRBJ2-1; D not certain. Germline CDR1 and CDR2: SGHTS and YDEGEE. Between the trimmed V and J ends, which lost 0 bases and 5 bases, there was a span of 9 bases. CDR3 length: 14 amino acids. CDR3 in DNA: TGTGCCAGCAGCTTGGAAATATTTGACAATGAGCAGTTCTTC. Translation gives CASSLEIFDNEQFF. The whole variable domain, remainder taken from reference TRBV5-8 and TRBJ2-1, is EAGVTQSPTHLIKTRGQQATLRCSPISGHTSVYWYQQALGLGLQFLLWYDEGEERNRGNFPPRFSGRQFPNYSSELNVNALELEDSALYLCASSLEIFDNEQFFGPGTRLTVL.

This chain connects TRBV19 to TRBJ2-7; 7 bases fit TRBD2. The CDR3 has 15 residues. Germline V CDR1 and CDR2: LNHDA, SQIVND (reference sequence). The V gene end was trimmed by 2 bases and the J gene end by 4 bases; junction bases not matched to a gene: 8. In nucleotides, the CDR3 is TGTGCCAGTAGTATAATTTCGGGAGGATCATACGAGCAGTACTTC. Residues: CASSIISGGSYEQYF.